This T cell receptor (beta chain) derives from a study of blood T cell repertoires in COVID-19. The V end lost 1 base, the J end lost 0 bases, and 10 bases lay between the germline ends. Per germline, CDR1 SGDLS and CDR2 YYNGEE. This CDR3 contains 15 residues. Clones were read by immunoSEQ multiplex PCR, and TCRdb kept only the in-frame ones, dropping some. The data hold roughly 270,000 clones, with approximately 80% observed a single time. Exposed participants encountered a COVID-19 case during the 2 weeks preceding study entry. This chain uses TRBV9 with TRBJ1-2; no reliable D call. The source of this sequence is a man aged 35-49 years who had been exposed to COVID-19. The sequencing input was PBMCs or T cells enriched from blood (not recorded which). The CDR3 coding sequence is TGTGCCAGCAGCGTAAGCGGCAGTGCTAACTATGGCTACACCTTC. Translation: CASSVSGSANYGYTF.